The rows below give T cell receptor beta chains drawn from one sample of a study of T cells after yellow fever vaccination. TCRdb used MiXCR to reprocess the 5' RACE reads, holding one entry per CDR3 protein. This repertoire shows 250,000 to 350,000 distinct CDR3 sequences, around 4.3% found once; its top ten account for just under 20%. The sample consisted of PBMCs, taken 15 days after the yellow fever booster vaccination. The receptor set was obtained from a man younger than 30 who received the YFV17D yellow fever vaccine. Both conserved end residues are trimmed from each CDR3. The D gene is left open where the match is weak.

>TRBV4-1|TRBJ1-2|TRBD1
ASSPGQVLHYGYT
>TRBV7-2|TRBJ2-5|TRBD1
ASRTGTGIFETQY
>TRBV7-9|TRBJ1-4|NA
ASSLASGLINEKLF
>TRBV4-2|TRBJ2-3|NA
ASSQVSPSTDTQY
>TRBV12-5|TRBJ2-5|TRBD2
ASGFFPGTSGAWETQY
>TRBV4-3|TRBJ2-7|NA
ASSQDGGVSYEQY
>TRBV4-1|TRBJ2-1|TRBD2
ASSPTSHEQF
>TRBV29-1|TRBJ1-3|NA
SVTELRSGNTIY
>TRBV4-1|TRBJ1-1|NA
ASSQWGGNTEAF
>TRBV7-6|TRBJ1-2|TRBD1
ASSGTGGAGGYT
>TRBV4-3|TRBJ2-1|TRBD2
ASSLSAGTSKRNEQF
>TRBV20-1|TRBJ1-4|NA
RGLGPNDEKLF
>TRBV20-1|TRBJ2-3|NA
SATLSTDTQY
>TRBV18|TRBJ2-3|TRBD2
ASSRDSGGSDTQY